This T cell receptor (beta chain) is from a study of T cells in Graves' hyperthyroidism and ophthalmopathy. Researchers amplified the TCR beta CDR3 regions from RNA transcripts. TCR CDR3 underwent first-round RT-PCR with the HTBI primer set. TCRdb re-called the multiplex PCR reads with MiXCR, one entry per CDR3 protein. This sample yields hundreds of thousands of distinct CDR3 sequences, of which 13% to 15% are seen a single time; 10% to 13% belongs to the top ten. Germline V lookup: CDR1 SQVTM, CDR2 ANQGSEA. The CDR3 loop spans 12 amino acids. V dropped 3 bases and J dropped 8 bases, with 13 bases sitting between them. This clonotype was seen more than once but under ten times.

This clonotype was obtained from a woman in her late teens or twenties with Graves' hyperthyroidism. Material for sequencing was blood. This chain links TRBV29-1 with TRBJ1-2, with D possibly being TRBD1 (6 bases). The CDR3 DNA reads TGCAGCGTTGATCGGGGGGCGTCCGGCTACACCTTC. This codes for CSVDRGASGYTF.